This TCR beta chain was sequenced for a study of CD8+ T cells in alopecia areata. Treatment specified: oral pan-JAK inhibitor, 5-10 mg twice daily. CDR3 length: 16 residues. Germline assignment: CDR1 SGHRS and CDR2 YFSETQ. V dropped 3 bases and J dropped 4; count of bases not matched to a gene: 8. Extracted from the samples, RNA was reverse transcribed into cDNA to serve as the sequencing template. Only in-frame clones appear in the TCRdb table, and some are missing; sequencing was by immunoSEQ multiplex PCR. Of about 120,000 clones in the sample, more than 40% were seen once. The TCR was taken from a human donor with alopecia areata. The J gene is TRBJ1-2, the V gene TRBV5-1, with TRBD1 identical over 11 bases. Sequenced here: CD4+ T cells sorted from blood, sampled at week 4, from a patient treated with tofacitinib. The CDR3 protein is CASSSPGQGVSYGYTF. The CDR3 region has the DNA TGCGCCAGCAGCTCCCCGGGACAGGGGGTTTCCTATGGCTACACCTTC.